This T cell receptor beta chain emerged from a study of graft-versus-host responses after intestinal transplantation (dated by TCRdb to 2020 to 2023). At the level of the whole study: Multivisceral, liver-intestinal, or isolated intestinal transplants were received by the recipients. Samples from three later patients were sequenced in-house on an Illumina MiSeq with MiXCR processing rather than by the commercial service. Bulk TCR-beta CDR3 sequencing was used to track graft-versus-host and host-versus-graft alloreactive T cell clones in the graft, circulation and bone marrow after intestinal transplantation. A peak of at least 4% donor T cells among recipient peripheral blood mononuclear cells was the definition used for donor T cell macrochimerism. The cohort enrolled about two dozen intestinal transplant recipients including one retransplant, and a few patients lacking pretransplant specimens were excluded. Alloreactive clones were identified by sequencing pre-transplant mixed lymphocyte reaction products and comparing these products with unstimulated pre-transplant donor and recipient T cells. Every recipient was given anti-thymocyte globulin induction, then maintenance tacrolimus and steroids for around three years.

Library creation used the immunoSEQ multiplex PCR assay. For most patients, genomic DNA was isolated with the Qiagen DNeasy Blood and Tissue Kit and sent frozen to Adaptive Biotechnologies for TCR sequencing. Adaptive Biotechnologies carried out high-throughput TCR-beta CDR3 sequencing of genomic DNA for most patients. In the original analysis: TCR sequencing data were retrieved from Adaptive's ImmunoSEQ software for more than 15 patients, whereas a few other patients were processed with MiXCR and VDJtools. CD4 versus CD8 sorting errors were corrected by removing sequences found in both subsets at a frequency ratio below 5:1. CDR3 nucleotide sequences shared by donor and recipient were removed because the origin of these sequences could not be assigned. To count as alloreactive, a clone needed at least 2-fold expansion over unstimulated cells and a minimum CFSE-low frequency of 0.002% (template counts) or 0.001% (read counts). Clones detected in sequenced pre-transplant spleen, lymph node, or MLR CFSE-low populations of the donor or recipient were defined as mappable. The cumulative frequency of alloreactive clones was calculated as a percentage of all sequences, weighted by copy number. In its TCRdb copy, this immuneACCESS table keeps in-frame sequences only and misses some clones. Where compared with another copy, unresolved V genes explain less than half of these, and the others have no known cause. Clone size and the V and J calls come from that table; the DNA yielded D and trimming. The sample table records some 130,000 clones; 95% of these occur just once. Together, the top ten hold around 3% of the sample.

Based on the germline V gene, the CDR1 and CDR2 sequences are MNHNS and SASEGT. The germline V and J ends show losses of 2 bases and 3 bases respectively, and no gene match explains 3 bases of the junction. The CDR3 has 16 amino acids, counting the end cysteine and phenylalanine. Of all the DNA, just the CDR3 is kept, 48 bases in frame from base 1. On this clone itself: The antigen this receptor binds is unknown. Base qualities are not at hand, and no much larger clone is one base apart.

The paper's findings and limits, for the study overall: In the allografts of patients with donor T cell macrochimerism, GvH to HvG T cell clonal ratios were high. Peak levels of circulating GvH clones were associated with declines in HvG clones early after transplant. GvH clones were detected in recipient bone marrow, and some of these GvH clones were observed earlier in ileal mucosa or blood, consistent with an intestinal mucosal origin. The relatively low number and heterogeneity of intestinal transplant patients limited the conclusions.

The label giving this sample's time point can be read as: cells obtained before transplantation from donor or recipient. CD3+CD4+ and CD3+CD8+ populations were FACS-sorted from unstimulated pre-transplant donor and recipient cells taken from spleen or lymph nodes. This chain is built from TRBV6-1 and TRBJ2-3, and TRBD2 matches 12 of the central bases. The source was unstimulated CD8+ T cells sorted from spleen or lymph node cells, collected before intestinal transplant. The sequence was collected from a human donor who received an intestinal transplant. The DNA reads TGTGCCAGCAGTGAATCTAGCGGGAGGGTAACAGATACGCAGTATTTT. Protein translation: CASSESSGRVTDTQYF.